The TCR beta chain under discussion was sequenced for a study of CD8+CD57+ T cells in acquired aplastic anemia. TCR beta VDJ and CDR3 profiles were obtained from a genomic DNA template. MiXCR, applied by TCRdb to the reads, yields one record per CDR3 protein. The sample has 120,000 or so distinct CDR3 sequences; over 30% are singletons. Individuals selected for sequencing had exhibited CD8+CD57+ cell expansion on flow cytometry. The patients, all of them, had severe acquired aplastic anemia. Patients had not yet gotten any therapy when their blood was taken for sampling. This CDR3 has 15 amino acids. CDR1 is SGHTA, CDR2 FQGNSA, per germline. This clonotype was seen a few times. Its cognate antigen is unknown. This may come from a read error, since a much larger clone is one base off. Study-wide results and limits: There were 25 to 35 CD8+ CDR3 sequences that occurred in both patients and controls. Between patients and controls, CD8+ Simpson's diversity did not vary significantly.

V usage is TRBV7-2 and J usage is TRBJ2-1; TRBD1 matches 10 bases. The sample taken for sequencing was sorted CD4+, CD8+, or CD8+CD57+ T cells (not recorded which) from PBMCs. The clonotype originates from a human donor with aplastic anemia. In nucleotides, the CDR3 is TGTGCCGGCAGCTTGCAGGGACAGGGGCTGACTGAGCAGTTCTTC. The encoded protein is CAGSLQGQGLTEQFF.